These 14 T cell receptor beta chains came from one sample sequenced in a study of neoadjuvant anti-PD-1 for oral cavity cancer. The method was immunoSEQ multiplex PCR; TCRdb's version includes in-frame clones alone and lacks a portion of them. Among 12,000 to 15,000 clones listed, roughly 67% were seen once. The material was PBMCs, obtained before nivolumab (anti-PD-1) treatment. These receptors all come from a person aged 40 to 85 with oral cavity squamous cell carcinoma.

This rearrangement joins TRBV7-9 to TRBJ2-5, with 9 bases matching TRBD1. The CDR3 is made up of 15 amino acids. Germline values: CDR1 SEHNR, CDR2 FQNEAQ (reference sequence). V gave up 5 bases and J gave up 4 bases; unmatched junction bases: 8. In DNA, the CDR3 is TGTGCCAGCAGCCATGGGGACAGGGTAGGAGAGACCCAGTACTTC. It codes for CASSHGDRVGETQYF.

V is TRBV11-2 and J is TRBJ2-7, with D maybe TRBD1 (5 bases). Trimming stripped 5 bases from V and 5 bases from J, with 19 bases between. Per germline, CDR1 SGHAT and CDR2 FQNNGV. CDR3 size: 15 residues. In DNA, the CDR3 is TGTGCCAGCAGCCGTCGGACAAATAAAGAAAACGAGCAGTACTTC. Translating it yields CASSRRTNKENEQYF.

The genes are TRBV27 and TRBJ2-2; the D is unclear. Trimming removed 3 bases at V and 3 bases at J, with 5 bases between. CDR1 and CDR2 from the germline V gene are MNHEY and SMNVEV (reference sequence). The CDR3 sequence is 13 residues long. The CDR3 nucleotides are TGTGCCAGCAGTTTGTATTACACCGGGGAGCTGTTTTTT. Its translation: CASSLYYTGELFF.

The rearrangement uses TRBV7-8 and TRBJ1-6; D not resolved. The CDR3 runs to 17 residues. CDR1 SGHVS and CDR2 FQNEAQ come from the germline V gene. Trimming left V 2 bases short and J 7 bases short, with 18 bases between. The CDR3 DNA follows: TGTGCCAGCAGCTTAAGTGAACACGCGACGATAAATTCACCCCTCCACTTT. Amino acids: CASSLSEHATINSPLHF. Full variable domain (missing parts from reference TRBV7-8 and TRBJ1-6): GAGVSQSPRYKVAKRGQDVALRCDPISGHVSLFWYQQALGQGPEFLTYFQNEAQLDKSGLPSDRFFAERPEGSVSTLKIQRTQQEDSAVYLCASSLSEHATINSPLHFGNGTRLTVT.

The chain recombines TRBV28 with TRBJ1-2; 8 bases fit TRBD1. The J segment lost 4 bases and the V segment lost 4 bases, leaving 8 bases of the junction unmatched. CDR3 length: 15 residues. The germline V gene has CDR1 MDHEN and CDR2 SYDVKM. The CDR3 is CASSSRDRGLYGYTF. DNA of the CDR3: TGTGCCAGCAGTTCCCGTGACAGGGGACTCTATGGCTACACCTTC.

This chain joins TRBV9 and TRBJ1-1; 7 nucleotides match TRBD1. CDR1 is SGDLS, CDR2 YYNGEE, per germline. CDR3 size: 16 residues. Trimming took 4 bases from V and 1 from J; bases not matched to a gene: 10. In nucleotides, the CDR3 is TGTGCCAGCAGCCGGCGACAGGGAGGGGCGAACACTGAAGCTTTCTTT. Translating gives CASSRRQGGANTEAFF.

This clone was counted once. The chain employs TRBV6-4 and TRBJ1-1, with D tentatively TRBD1 (5 bases). Germline V lookup: CDR1 MRHNA, CDR2 SNTAGT. Trimming took off 6 bases at V and 5 bases at J, with 19 bases between the two ends. CDR3 length: 15 residues. The CDR3 reads CASSRGQSGGTEAFF. The CDR3 DNA is TGTGCCAGCAGCCGGGGCCAGTCGGGTGGAACTGAAGCTTTCTTT.

V and J are TRBV9 and TRBJ2-3; 12 bases are shared with TRBD1. Germline lookup yields CDR1 SGDLS and CDR2 YYNGEE. J lost 4 bases, V lost 0 bases, and 6 bases had no gene match. The CDR3 has 17 amino acids. The CDR3 spells CASSVGGGQGAADTQYF. CDR3 coding DNA: TGTGCCAGCAGCGTAGGTGGGGGACAGGGGGCGGCAGATACGCAGTATTTT.

The chain combines TRBV29-1 with TRBJ2-7; 11 bases are shared with TRBD2. The trim removed 4 bases at V and 4 bases at J, leaving 6 bases unmatched. The CDR3 length is 14 residues. Germline V CDR1 and CDR2: SQVTM, ANQGSEA. The CDR3 sequence: CSVAKTSGTYEQYF. DNA for the CDR3: TGCAGCGTTGCTAAGACTAGCGGGACATACGAGCAGTACTTC.

V gene TRBV6-1 combines with J gene TRBJ2-7; D may be TRBD2 (6 bases). The germline CDR1 and CDR2 sequences are MNHNS and SASEGT. CDR3 length equals 13 residues. V shed 2 bases and J shed 6 bases, with 11 bases lying between them. The CDR3 bases are TGTGCCAGCAGTGAATGGAGGGGCGCCGAGCAGTACTTC. The encoded protein is CASSEWRGAEQYF.

The rearrangement joins TRBV19 to TRBJ2-1, with 9 bases fitting TRBD1. V lost 4 bases to trimming and J lost 9 bases; unmatched junction nucleotides: 16. The CDR3 covers 17 residues. From germline, CDR1 is LNHDA and CDR2 SQIVND (reference sequence). The CDR3 DNA reads as TGTGCCAGTAGTAGAACTTTTGGACAGGGGAAGTACGGTGAGCAGTTCTTC. This translates into CASSRTFGQGKYGEQFF.

CDR3 DNA sequence: TGTGCCAGCATCAGCGGGAGGGATTTCTACGAGCAGTACTTC. The encoded protein is CASISGRDFYEQYF. The chain recombines TRBV6-1 with TRBJ2-7; 10 bases are shared with TRBD2. The CDR3 length is 14 residues. Germline CDR1 and CDR2: MNHNS and SASEGT. V shed 7 bases, J shed 3 bases, and the junction held 6 bases outside the gene matches.

J is TRBJ2-3 and V is TRBV5-4, with D perhaps TRBD1 or TRBD2 (5 bases each). The germline gives CDR1 SGHNT, CDR2 YYREEE (reference sequence). The CDR3 spans 13 residues. Trimming left V 0 bases short and J 8 bases short, with 10 bases between. CDR3 bases: TGTGCCAGCAGCTTGGGAGGGGAAGGTACGCAGTATTTT. Translated, it gives CASSLGGEGTQYF.

The gene calls are TRBV19 and TRBJ1-2; 9 bases line up with TRBD1. Germline CDR1 is LNHDA and CDR2 is SQIVND (reference sequence). V lost 6 bases, J lost 2 bases, and 7 bases stayed unmatched. The length of the CDR3 is 15 residues. Written as DNA, the CDR3 is TGTGCCAGTAGAGAAGTACAGGGGGCCAACTATGGCTACACCTTC. As protein: CASREVQGANYGYTF.